The present TCR beta chain was sequenced within a study of blood T cells in healthy people across ages. Together with a sample-barcoded 5' primer, a J-beta primer mix was included in a second PCR lasting about 6 to 11 cycles. A template-switch adaptor that had 12 random nucleotides put a tag on each cDNA molecule. TCRdb reprocessed the 5' RACE reads with MiXCR, giving one entry per CDR3 protein. The sample contains some 940,000 distinct CDR3 sequences, about 28% of which appear only once. The CDR3 sequence is 11 residues long. V lost 3 bases and J 5 bases, leaving 5 bases between the germline ends. The germline V gene encodes CDR1 MNHEY and CDR2 SVGEGT. Total RNA, at least 5 micrograms per sample, was extracted from PBMCs. These data were likewise used in another study, on T cells of mothers and their children. From that paper: RNA that had been extracted went wholly into cDNA synthesis, at about 1.5 ug per 15 ul.

The chain uses TRBV6-2 or TRBV6-3 and TRBJ2-7; unclear D gene. The specimen was blood. This receptor was taken from a woman aged 35 to 49 in good health. The CDR3 reads CASSYYDEQYF. The DNA of the CDR3 is TGTGCCAGCAGTTATTACGACGAGCAGTACTTC.